A selection of T cell receptor beta chains follows, all from one sample in a study of T cell clusters in autoimmune cytopenias. From its re-call of the multiplex PCR reads, TCRdb lists each CDR3 protein once, without DNA. The repertoire shows 4,900 or so distinct CDR3 sequences; the top ten hold about 17%. Sequenced material: peripheral blood. All receptors derive from a human donor with an autoimmune cytopenia or autoimmune hepatitis (not recorded which). Each CDR3 is given with its conserved first and last residue. Expanded clones are given a class, and other clones once, few, many or no size at all.

clone_size: medium-sized; v_call: TRBV6-1; j_call: TRBJ2-7; cdr3_aa: CASSEALHSYEQYF
clone_size: medium-sized; v_call: TRBV19; j_call: TRBJ1-2; cdr3_aa: CASSPWDRLEDGYTF
clone_size: -; v_call: TRBV14; j_call: TRBJ1-1; cdr3_aa: CASSHRQLGNTEAFF
clone_size: -; v_call: TRBV18; j_call: TRBJ2-5; cdr3_aa: CASSPLDSGETQYF
clone_size: medium-sized; v_call: TRBV19; j_call: TRBJ1-2; cdr3_aa: CASSREPGPLNYGYTF
clone_size: medium-sized; v_call: TRBV7-9; j_call: TRBJ2-7; cdr3_aa: CASSDLLAVAYEQYF
clone_size: medium-sized; v_call: TRBV20-1; j_call: TRBJ2-1; cdr3_aa: CSAEASHAKYNEQFF
clone_size: medium-sized; v_call: TRBV29-1; j_call: TRBJ1-1; cdr3_aa: CSVENWGMNTEAFF
clone_size: -; v_call: TRBV7-9; j_call: TRBJ2-7; cdr3_aa: CASSKADTDREQYF
clone_size: -; v_call: TRBV27; j_call: TRBJ1-1; cdr3_aa: CASSSNAYNTEAFF
clone_size: medium-sized; v_call: TRBV27; j_call: TRBJ2-1; cdr3_aa: CASSDVEGYPYNEQFF
clone_size: -; v_call: TRBV20-1; j_call: TRBJ2-1; cdr3_aa: CSARLQTSGSPNEQFF
clone_size: -; v_call: TRBV7-3; j_call: TRBJ2-6; cdr3_aa: CASSTGLSSGANVLTF
clone_size: medium-sized; v_call: TRBV5-1; j_call: TRBJ2-5; cdr3_aa: CASSVDIDQETQYF
clone_size: -; v_call: TRBV10-3; j_call: TRBJ1-4; cdr3_aa: CAISGQGASEKLFF
clone_size: -; v_call: TRBV10-3; j_call: TRBJ1-4; cdr3_aa: CASRKRDSTNEKLFF
clone_size: -; v_call: TRBV24-1; j_call: TRBJ2-5; cdr3_aa: CATSDPRGDETQYF
clone_size: -; v_call: TRBV7-9; j_call: TRBJ1-1; cdr3_aa: CASRRGTVAFF
clone_size: hyperexpanded; v_call: TRBV29-1; j_call: TRBJ1-1; cdr3_aa: CSAQGADTEAFF